This T cell receptor beta chain is drawn from a study of T cells after yellow fever vaccination. Findings and limits, study-wide: The study noted that FACS-sorted repertoires could contain abundant clonotypes contaminating from the bulk population.

The CDR3 totals 14 residues. Germline lookup yields CDR1 SGHTA and CDR2 FQGTGA. With 2 bases removed from V and 7 bases from J, the gap between germline ends came to 9 bases. Concerning this clonotype itself: The target antigen is unknown.

A 5'RACE template-switching step, the method used to make TCR cDNA, added a universal primer site and UMIs. TCRdb recomputed calls from the 5' RACE reads with MiXCR, one row per CDR3 protein. Of around 310,000 distinct CDR3 sequences listed, 8.7% are singletons. The starting material was PBMCs, obtained on the day of the first yellow fever vaccination. The chain has TRBV7-3 and TRBJ1-6; no firm D call. This sequence was found in a man between 18 and 29 years old who received the YFV17D yellow fever vaccine. The CDR3 reads CASSLGSANSPLHF. The CDR3 DNA sequence: TGTGCCAGCAGCTTAGGTTCCGCCAATTCACCCCTCCACTTT.